This TCR beta chain was recorded in a study of early T cells in non-severe SARS-CoV-2 infection (dated by TCRdb to about 2021). As for the study more broadly: TCR sequencing used bulk RNA from unsorted whole blood, so alpha and beta chains could not be paired. The research as a whole found: VDJdb matching was skewed toward anti-spike CD8 responses, so virus-specific expansions were likely underestimated and private and CD4 specificities were missed.

V is reduced by 4 bases and J by 6 bases, leaving a spacing of 13 bases between them. Measured from the cysteine to the phenylalanine, the CDR3 is 14 residues long. Solely the CDR3 DNA is kept, with 42 bases framed from the first base. This clonotype was seen a few times. The clone's antigen remains unknown. The record has no base qualities; no much larger clone is one base away. A case-control design nested within a healthcare worker cohort in London, UK, was used, with weekly nasopharyngeal swab PCR tests and blood sampling performed. Healthcare workers were recruited between 23 and 31 March 2020, during the week of the UK lockdown, and were followed weekly for up to about 15 weeks. Libraries came from 5' RACE. Sequenced using a NextSeq 500. To correct for sequencing error and PCR bias, the TCR library protocol tagged individual cDNA molecules with unique molecular identifiers. TCR alpha and beta chains were both sequenced, and the abundances of alpha and beta sequences in each sample were closely correlated with each other. Per the source publication's procedure: Decombinator V4 was used to annotate TCR sequences for V gene, J gene and CDR3. Expanded TCRs were defined as changing significantly between any two time points under a Poisson model with p below 0.0001. TCR abundances were normalised to the total number of TCRs sequenced in each sample and reported as counts per million. TRAV1-2 paired with TRAJ12, TRAJ20 or TRAJ33 defined MAIT TCRs, while TRAV10 paired with TRAJ18 defined iNKT TCRs. A search of VDJdb, accessed on 1 November 2021, was run for TCRs annotated to CMV, EBV and SARS-CoV-2, with TCRs annotated for multiple antigens excluded. TCRdb cleaned the public reads at Q25 with fastp, built clones with MiXCR and kept in-frame beta chains. Identical CDR3 proteins give one entry, which carries the most common genes and DNA. The V and J calls, along with clone size, are taken from TCRdb and not from the paper's own processing. This sample holds tens of thousands of distinct CDR3 sequences; more than 7% were observed only once. The leading ten clones occupy around an eighth of the sample.

The sample was whole blood, taken at baseline. The rearrangement joined TRBV12-3 or TRBV12-4 to TRBJ2-1, with a weak D call of TRBD1 (7 bases match). The source of this sequence is an adult who was a healthcare worker with PCR-confirmed SARS-CoV-2 infection or an uninfected control (not recorded which). In nucleotides, the sequence is TGTGCCAGCAGTTACCAGGGGGGAACCAATGAGCAGTTCTTC. Its protein reads: CASSYQGGTNEQFF.